This TCR beta chain was observed in a study of CD8 T cells in ankylosing spondylitis. TCRdb re-called the 5' RACE reads through MiXCR, storing one row per CDR3 protein. The table has a few hundred thousand distinct CDR3 sequences, roughly 20% seen once. Sequencing was carried out using blood, either unsorted or a sorted T cell fraction (not recorded which). This TCR was sampled from a male donor with ankylosing spondylitis or in good health (not recorded which).

For the CDR3, the DNA is TGTGCCAGCAAGTATCCAGGGGCCAAGACTGAAGCTTTCTTT. Its translation: CASKYPGAKTEAFF. The rearrangement joins TRBV28 to TRBJ1-1, with D perhaps TRBD1 (6 bases). CDR3 size: 14 residues. The V end was cut by 7 bases, the J end by 5 bases, with 17 bases between. Germline CDR1 and CDR2: MDHEN and SYDVKM.